This TCR beta chain emerged from a study of control samples from healthy donors and cancer patients. Generated by immunoSEQ multiplex PCR, the TCRdb table keeps only in-frame clones and is missing some. The sample carries fewer than 85,000 clones, around 91% recorded once. Trimming cost V 0 bases and J 9 bases, with 11 bases left between them. This CDR3 spans 13 amino acids. The germline gives CDR1 LGHNA, CDR2 YNFKEQ. The clonotype was recovered from a man between 25 and 39 years old in good health. The sequencing sample was made of blood. The rearrangement uses TRBV4-2 and TRBJ2-5; D is undetermined. CDR3 nucleotide sequence: TGTGCCAGCAGCCAAGATGATGAACGGCCCCAGTACTTC. Protein product: CASSQDDERPQYF.